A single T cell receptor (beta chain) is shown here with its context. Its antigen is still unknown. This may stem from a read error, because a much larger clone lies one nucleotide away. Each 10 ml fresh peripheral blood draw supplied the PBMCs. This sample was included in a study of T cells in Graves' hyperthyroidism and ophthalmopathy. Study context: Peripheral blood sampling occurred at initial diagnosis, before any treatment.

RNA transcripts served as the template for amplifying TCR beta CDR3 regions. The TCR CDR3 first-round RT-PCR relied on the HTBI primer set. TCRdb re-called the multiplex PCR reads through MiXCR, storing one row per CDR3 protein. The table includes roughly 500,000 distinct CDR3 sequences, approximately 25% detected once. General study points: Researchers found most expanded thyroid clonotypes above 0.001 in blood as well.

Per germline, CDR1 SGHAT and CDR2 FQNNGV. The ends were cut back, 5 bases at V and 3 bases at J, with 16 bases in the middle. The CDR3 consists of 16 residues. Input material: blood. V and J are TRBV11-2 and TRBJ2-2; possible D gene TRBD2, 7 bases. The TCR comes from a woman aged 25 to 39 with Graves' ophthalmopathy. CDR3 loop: CASSVGGAMDTGELFF. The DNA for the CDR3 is TGTGCCAGCAGCGTGGGGGGGGCTATGGACACCGGGGAGCTGTTTTTT. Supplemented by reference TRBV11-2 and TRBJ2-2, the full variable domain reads EAGVAQSPRYKIIEKRQSVAFWCNPISGHATLYWYQQILGQGPKLLIQFQNNGVVDDSQLPKDRFSAERLKGVDSTLKIQPAKLEDSAVYLCASSVGGAMDTGELFFGEGSRLTVL.